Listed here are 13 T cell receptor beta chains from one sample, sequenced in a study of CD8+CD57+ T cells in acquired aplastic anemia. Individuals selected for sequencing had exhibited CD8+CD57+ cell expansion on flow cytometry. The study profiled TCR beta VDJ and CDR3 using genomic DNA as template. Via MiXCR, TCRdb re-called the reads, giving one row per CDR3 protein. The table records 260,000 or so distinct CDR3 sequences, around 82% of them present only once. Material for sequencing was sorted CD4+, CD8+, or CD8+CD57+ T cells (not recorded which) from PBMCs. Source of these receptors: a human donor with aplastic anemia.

DNA for the CDR3: TGTGCCAGCAGCTTTAATCCAGACGGGACAGCCATTTCCCAGTTCTTC. This gives the protein CASSFNPDGTAISQFF. The chain is built from TRBV7-8 and TRBJ2-1, with 7 bases matching TRBD1. Trimming took 3 bases from V and 13 from J; bases not matched to a gene: 18. Germline CDR1 is SGHVS and CDR2 is FQNEAQ. The CDR3 extends over 16 amino acids.

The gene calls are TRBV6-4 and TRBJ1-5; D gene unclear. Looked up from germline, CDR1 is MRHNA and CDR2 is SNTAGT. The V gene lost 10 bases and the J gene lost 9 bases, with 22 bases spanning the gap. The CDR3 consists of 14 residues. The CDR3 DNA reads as TGTGCCACCAGAATAGTGGCAGACTTGGGGCCCCAGCATTTT. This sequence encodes CATRIVADLGPQHF.

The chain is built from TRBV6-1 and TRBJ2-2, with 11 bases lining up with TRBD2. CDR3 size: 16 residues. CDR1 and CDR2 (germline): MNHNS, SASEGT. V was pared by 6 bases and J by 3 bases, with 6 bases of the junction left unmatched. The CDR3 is CASSLLAGAYTGELFF. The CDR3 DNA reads TGTGCCAGCAGCTTACTAGCGGGAGCGTACACCGGGGAGCTGTTTTTT.

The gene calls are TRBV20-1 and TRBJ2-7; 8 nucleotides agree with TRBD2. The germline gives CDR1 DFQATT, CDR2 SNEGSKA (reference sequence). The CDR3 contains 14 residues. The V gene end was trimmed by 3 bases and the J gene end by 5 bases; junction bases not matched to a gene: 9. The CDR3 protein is CSASPGGDSHEQYF. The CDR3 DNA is TGCAGTGCTAGTCCCGGGGGGGATAGCCACGAGCAGTACTTC.

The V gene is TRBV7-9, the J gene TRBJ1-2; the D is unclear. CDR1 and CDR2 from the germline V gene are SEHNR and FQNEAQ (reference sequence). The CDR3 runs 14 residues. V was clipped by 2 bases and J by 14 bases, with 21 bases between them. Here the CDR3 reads CASSLIAGELFFTF. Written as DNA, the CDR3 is TGTGCCAGCAGCTTAATAGCCGGAGAGCTGTTTTTTACCTTC.

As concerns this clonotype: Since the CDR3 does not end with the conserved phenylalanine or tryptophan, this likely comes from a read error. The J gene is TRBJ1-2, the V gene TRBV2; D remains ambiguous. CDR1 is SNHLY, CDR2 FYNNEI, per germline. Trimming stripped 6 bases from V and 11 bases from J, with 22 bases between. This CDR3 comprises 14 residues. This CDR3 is CASSAGRGSYRYTC. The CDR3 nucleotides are TGTGCCAGCAGCGCCGGGAGAGGTAGTTATCGGTACACCTGC.

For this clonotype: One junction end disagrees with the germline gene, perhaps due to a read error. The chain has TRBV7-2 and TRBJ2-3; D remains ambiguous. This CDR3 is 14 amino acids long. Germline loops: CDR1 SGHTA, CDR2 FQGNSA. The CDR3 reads CASSLLSSTEQYFF. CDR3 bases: TGTGCCAGCAGCTTACTCTCCTCCACTGAGCAGTACTTTTTT.

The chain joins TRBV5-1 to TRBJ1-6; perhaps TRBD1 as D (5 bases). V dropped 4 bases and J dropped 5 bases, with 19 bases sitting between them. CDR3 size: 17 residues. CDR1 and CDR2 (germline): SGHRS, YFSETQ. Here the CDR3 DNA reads TGCGCCAGCAGCATGGGCAGCCAGGGTGTGCATAATTCACCCCTCCACTTT. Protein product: CASSMGSQGVHNSPLHF.

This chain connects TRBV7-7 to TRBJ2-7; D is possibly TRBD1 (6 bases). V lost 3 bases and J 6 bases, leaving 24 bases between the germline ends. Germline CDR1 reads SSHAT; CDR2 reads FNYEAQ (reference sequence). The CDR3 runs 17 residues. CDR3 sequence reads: CASSFRAGDSQYFEQYV. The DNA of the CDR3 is TGTGCCAGCAGCTTCCGGGCAGGGGATAGTCAGTACTTCGAGCAGTACGTC.

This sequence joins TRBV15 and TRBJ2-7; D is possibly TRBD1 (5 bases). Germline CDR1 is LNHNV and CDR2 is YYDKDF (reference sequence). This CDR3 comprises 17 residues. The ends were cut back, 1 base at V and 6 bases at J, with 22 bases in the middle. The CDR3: CATSRGRRVSGLVEQYF. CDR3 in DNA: TGTGCCACCAGCAGAGGACGCAGGGTGTCGGGCCTCGTCGAGCAGTACTTC.

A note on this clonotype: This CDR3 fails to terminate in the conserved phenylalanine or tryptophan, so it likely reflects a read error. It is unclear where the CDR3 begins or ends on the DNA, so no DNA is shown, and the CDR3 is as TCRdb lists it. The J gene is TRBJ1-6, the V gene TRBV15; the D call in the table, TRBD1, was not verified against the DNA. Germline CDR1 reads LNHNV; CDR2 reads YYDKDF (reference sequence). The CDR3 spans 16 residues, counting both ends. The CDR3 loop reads CATSGRGRAYEPYFGP.

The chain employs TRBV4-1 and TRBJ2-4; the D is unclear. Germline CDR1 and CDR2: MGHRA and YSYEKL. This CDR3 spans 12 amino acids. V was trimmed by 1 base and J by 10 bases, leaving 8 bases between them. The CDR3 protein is CASSQGRAIQYF. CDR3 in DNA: TGCGCCAGCAGCCAAGGCCGTGCAATTCAGTACTTC.

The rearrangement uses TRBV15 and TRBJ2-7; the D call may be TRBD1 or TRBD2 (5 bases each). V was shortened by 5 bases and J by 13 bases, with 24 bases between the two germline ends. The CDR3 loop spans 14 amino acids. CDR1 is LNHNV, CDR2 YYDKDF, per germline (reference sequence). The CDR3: CATSGRGIAYEYYF. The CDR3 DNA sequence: TGTGCCACCAGCGGCCGGGGCATAGCCTACGAGTATTACTTC.